This T cell receptor (beta chain) was sequenced for a study of blood T cell repertoires in COVID-19 (dated by TCRdb to the early 2020s). Turning to the overall study: Collaborator samples came from the United States, Italy and Spain and covered acute and convalescent phases of COVID-19. The samples were drawn from two sources: the first 160 participants of the ongoing ImmuneRACE study, and 950 to 1,500 subjects contributed by 6 global collaborators. Where available, HLA class I and class II types were taken from metadata supplied by the sample provider and were not determined by assay-based typing. The prospective study material was composed of cDNA or gDNA derived from T cells, B-cell-depleted T cells, or PBMCs. The dataset comprised deeply sampled blood TCRbeta repertoires from subjects exposed to, actively infected with, or recovered from COVID-19. Nearly every sample came with metadata listing a de-identified subject ID, COVID-19 status, age in years and sex. A freely available public database, intended as a resource for researchers studying the immune response to SARS-CoV-2, is where the repertoires were released.

Whole blood was collected in K2EDTA tubes by collaborating institutions according to the institutions' own protocols. Collaborator samples were shipped for TCRbeta analysis as frozen whole blood, isolated PBMCs, or DNA extracted from either sample type. The germline V gene provides CDR1 SGHAT and CDR2 FQNNGV. At the junction V is shortened by 0 bases and J by 8 bases, with 11 bases in between. Spanning cysteine to phenylalanine, the CDR3 consists of 15 amino acids. The only DNA kept is the CDR3, 45 bases in frame from the first base. A note on this clone: Its binding antigen is unknown. Base quality data are lacking; no much larger clone is found one base away.

Here is what the overall study found, with its caveats: The amount of clinical and demographic metadata varied by source and participant and was provided uncurated.

TCRbeta CDR3 regions were amplified from genomic DNA using the immunoSEQ Assay, a bias-controlled multiplex PCR. The paper's data handling went like this. Nucleated cell counts per sample were estimated from amplification of reference gene primers within the assay. Sequence reads were collapsed and filtered to measure the absolute abundance of every unique TCRbeta CDR3 rearrangement. For each sample, productive Simpson clonality was calculated as the square root of Simpson's diversity index over productive rearrangements. TCRdb took over this immuneACCESS table, retaining in-frame rearrangements with V and J assigned. Such tables are incomplete; in checked studies, under half of the missing clones stem from an unresolved V gene, and the remainder is unexplained. V and J calls and clone size are as listed in that table; D and trimming were resolved from the DNA. This sample is represented by under 150,000 clones; 80% of them were singletons. Of the sample, roughly 5.3% is held by the ten largest clones.

The source of this sequence is a woman in her 50s with acute or convalescent COVID-19. Here the chain combines TRBV11-2 and TRBJ1-6, and possibly TRBD1, on 5 matching bases. The specimen was peripheral blood. The CDR3 is CASSLEYIRDSPLHF. The sequence in DNA is TGTGCCAGCAGCTTAGAATATATCAGGGATTCACCCCTCCACTTT.